Listed below are T cell receptor beta chains from one sample, sequenced in a study of T cell clonotyping in hematopoietic cell transplantation. Sequencing was performed with immunoSEQ multiplex PCR; in TCRdb, only in-frame clones are kept and a portion is missing. The sample lists approximately 10,000 clones; roughly 79% were seen once. The sample here was peripheral blood mononuclear cells, taken 180 days after allogeneic stem cell transplant. Receptors were obtained from a female patient aged 50-59 years who had an allogeneic stem cell transplant from a related donor, so the T cells may come from the graft donor. Some clones in this sample may be carry-over from other donors' samples. The CDR3 runs from the conserved cysteine through the conserved F or W. D genes are given only for firm matches. Clone size appears in some rows only: once, few, many, or a class for an expanded clone.

d_call clone_size j_call v_call cdr3_aa cdr3_nt
TRBD2 medium-sized TRBJ2-5 TRBV6-5 CASIGLAGGETQYF TGTGCCAGCATCGGACTAGCGGGGGGAGAGACCCAGTACTTC
TRBD1 . TRBJ2-7 TRBV11-2 CASSLTGASYEQYF TGTGCCAGCAGCTTGACAGGGGCTTCCTACGAGCAGTACTTC
TRBD1 few TRBJ1-5 TRBV30 CAWSFTGTANQPQHF TGTGCCTGGAGTTTCACCGGGACAGCGAATCAGCCCCAGCATTTT
. . TRBJ2-2 TRBV4-3 CASSKSSDRNTGELFF TGCGCCAGCAGCAAATCCTCGGATCGAAACACCGGGGAGCTGTTTTTT
TRBD1 . TRBJ1-6 TRBV5-4 CASTRSRDRNSPLHF TGTGCCAGCACCCGGAGCCGGGACAGGAATTCACCCCTCCACTTT
TRBD1 . TRBJ2-7 TRBV19 CASSIRAGQVSYEQYF TGTGCCAGTAGTATTCGGGCGGGACAGGTCTCCTACGAGCAGTACTTC
TRBD2 . TRBJ2-1 TRBV19 CASRGTREGRNEQFF TGTGCCAGCAGGGGCACGCGGGAGGGCCGGAATGAGCAGTTCTTC
. . TRBJ1-2 TRBV19 CASSMFDYGYTF TGTGCCAGTAGTATGTTCGACTATGGCTACACCTTC
TRBD1 . TRBJ2-4 TRBV7-2 CASSFRTGKNIQYF TGTGCCAGCAGCTTTAGGACAGGGAAAAACATTCAGTACTTC
TRBD1 . TRBJ2-7 TRBV27 CASSLRDRGKEQYF TGTGCCAGCAGTTTAAGGGACAGGGGCAAGGAGCAGTACTTC
. . TRBJ2-7 TRBV11-2 CASSQRVEQYF TGTGCCAGCAGTCAGAGGGTCGAGCAGTACTTC
. . TRBJ1-1 TRBV7-9 CASSPTARTEAFF TGTGCCAGCAGCCCGACCGCCAGAACTGAAGCTTTCTTT
. . TRBJ1-4 TRBV7-2 CASSLGLGEKLFF TGTGCCAGCAGCTTAGGACTGGGGGAAAAACTGTTTTTT
TRBD1 . TRBJ2-7 TRBV19 CASSTTGEPIPSYEQYF TGTGCCAGTAGTACGACAGGGGAGCCCATACCGAGCTACGAGCAGTACTTC
TRBD2 few TRBJ2-1 TRBV29-1 CSVTIWGLADHSYNEQFF TGCAGCGTCACAATTTGGGGACTAGCGGACCACTCCTACAATGAGCAGTTCTTC
. . TRBJ2-7 TRBV10-3 CAISNPRGGEQYF TGTGCCATCAGTAACCCCAGGGGCGGCGAGCAGTACTTC
TRBD1 . TRBJ2-7 TRBV30 CAWSGAGGTENIYEQYF TGTGCCTGGTCTGGGGCAGGGGGAACAGAAAATATCTACGAGCAGTACTTC
TRBD2 . TRBJ2-7 TRBV7-2 CASSSAGGPSYEQYF TGTGCCAGCAGCTCGGCGGGGGGGCCCTCCTACGAGCAGTACTTC
. once TRBJ2-2 TRBV29-1 CSVPGLYTGELFF TGCAGCGTCCCGGGACTCTACACCGGGGAGCTGTTTTTT
TRBD1 once TRBJ1-2 TRBV30 CAWRGQGGGYTF TGTGCCTGGAGGGGACAGGGGGGTGGCTACACCTTC
. . TRBJ1-2 TRBV7-9 CASSSPRGIYGYTF TGTGCCAGCAGCTCCCCCCGGGGGATCTATGGCTACACCTTC
. . TRBJ1-1 TRBV7-8 CASSLVVNTEAFF TGTGCCAGCAGCTTAGTGGTGAACACTGAAGCTTTCTTT
TRBD1 few TRBJ1-1 TRBV5-1 CASSRDSIMNTEAFF TGCGCCAGCAGCAGGGACAGTATCATGAACACTGAAGCTTTCTTT
. . TRBJ2-7 TRBV5-1 CASEGGGEQYF TGCGCCAGCGAAGGGGGGGGCGAGCAGTACTTC
. . TRBJ1-6 TRBV30 CAWSVRAPGFRSNSPLHF TGTGCCTGGAGTGTAAGGGCTCCAGGGTTCCGTAGCAATTCACCCCTCCACTTT
. . TRBJ1-6 TRBV19 CASSTVGADSPLHF TGTGCCAGTAGTACGGTGGGGGCTGATTCACCCCTCCACTTT
. . TRBJ1-1 TRBV6-6 CASRQQALMNTEAFF TGTGCCAGCAGACAACAAGCGCTCATGAACACTGAAGCTTTCTTT
TRBD1 . TRBJ2-5 TRBV28 CASTSLQGGQETQYF TGTGCCAGCACCTCCTTACAGGGGGGACAAGAGACCCAGTACTTC